This T cell receptor (beta chain) was captured in a study of OX40 agonist ivuxolimab in advanced cancers. Overall study context: Cohort: more than 75% men, mean age 60, aged about 23 to 79.

As to this clone: What it binds is unknown.

Here immunoSEQ multiplex PCR was the method, and the copy in TCRdb shows in-frame clones only, minus some. In the table there are some 64,000 clones, approximately 84% of which are singletons. Overall study results and limits: Expanded peripheral T cell antigen specificity was not determined. The 0.1-3.0 mg/kg partial responders had among the lowest clonal expansion. CD4+ T cells averaged fewer expanded clones than CD8+ T cells.

This sample comprised CD4+ or CD8+ T cells sorted from blood, obtained in a trial of the OX40 agonist ivuxolimab. The TCR originated in an adult with an advanced solid tumor such as melanoma, head and neck, liver or kidney cancer.

The CDR3 sequence: CASSLWGQGATDTQYF. For the CDR3, the DNA is TGTGCCAGCAGTTTATGGGGGCAGGGGGCCACAGATACGCAGTATTTT. V gene TRBV28 combines with J gene TRBJ2-3, with 8 bases identical to TRBD1. Germline V CDR1 and CDR2: MDHEN, SYDVKM. This CDR3 spans 16 amino acids. V trimming: 0 bases; J trimming: 2 bases; junction bases outside the gene matches: 4.